These 18 T cell receptor beta chains share one sample of origin, sequenced in a study of identical twins. From the 5' RACE reads, TCRdb called clonotypes with MiXCR, one entry per CDR3 protein. The sample holds around 500,000 distinct CDR3 sequences, approximately 15% seen once. These data are also associated with another study on yellow fever vaccine responses in identical twins.

The sequenced sample consisted of CD4+ T cells sorted from blood. Receptors were obtained from a woman younger than 35 in good health.

This chain uses TRBV28 with TRBJ2-3; 9 positions match TRBD2. The CDR3 spans 18 residues. Per the germline V gene, CDR1 is MDHEN and CDR2 is SYDVKM. V lost 6 bases and J lost 9; bases outside the gene matches: 22. The CDR3 sequence: CASSIAGEIPTRSATQYF. The CDR3 DNA is TGTGCCAGCAGCATAGCGGGAGAAATCCCCACCCGTTCGGCAACGCAGTATTTT.

The chain is built from TRBV4-3 and TRBJ2-1; TRBD2 agrees at 8 bases. The CDR3 is 17 amino acids. Germline V lookup: CDR1 LGHNA, CDR2 YSLEER. The J segment lost 0 bases and the V segment lost 4 bases, leaving 8 bases of the junction unmatched. For the CDR3, the DNA is TGCGCCAGCAGCCGCTTCGTAGCGGGGAGCTCCTACAATGAGCAGTTCTTC. This translates into CASSRFVAGSSYNEQFF.

This chain joins TRBV7-2 and TRBJ1-5; possibly TRBD1 for D (6 bases). Between the trimmed V and J ends, which lost 5 bases and 3 bases, there was a span of 11 bases. The germline CDR1 and CDR2 sequences are SGHTA and FQGNSA. This CDR3 is 14 amino acids long. CDR3 bases: TGTGCCAGCAGCCCGGACAGTATCAATCAGCCCCAGCATTTT. This gives the protein CASSPDSINQPQHF.

A few counts support this clonotype. This CDR3 is CASSLGQALYF. CDR3 coding DNA: TGTGCCAGCAGTTTGGGGCAAGCTTTGTACTTC. The V call is TRBV27, the J call TRBJ2-7; tentatively, D is TRBD1 (5 bases). V lost 3 bases, J lost 12 bases, and 12 bases lay in between. The V gene's germline CDR1 is MNHEY and CDR2 SMNVEV (reference sequence). CDR3 size: 11 residues.

The chain uses TRBV4-3 and TRBJ2-2, with D possibly matching TRBD1 (5 bases). Germline assignment: CDR1 LGHNA and CDR2 YSLEER. The CDR3 runs 15 residues. The V end was cut by 0 bases, the J end by 7 bases, with 12 bases between. CDR3 nucleotides: TGCGCCAGCAGCCAAGAGTTGAGGACACACGGGGAGCTGTTTTTT. Translation: CASSQELRTHGELFF.

This clonotype came up a few times. The chain links TRBV7-8 to TRBJ2-7; the match to TRBD2 covers 12 bases. Looked up from germline, CDR1 is SGHVS and CDR2 is FQNEAQ. With V trimmed by 5 bases and J by 3 bases, 11 bases remained unmatched. This CDR3 region has 17 residues. The CDR3 reads CASSPHRTSGIIYEQYF. The CDR3, as DNA: TGTGCCAGCAGCCCCCACAGGACTAGCGGGATTATCTACGAGCAGTACTTC.

The CDR3 DNA reads as TGTGCCAGCAGGGAGACGGGGAACTATGGCTACACCTTC. This translates into CASRETGNYGYTF. This rearrangement joins TRBV6-2 or TRBV6-3 to TRBJ1-2; D remains unclear. CDR1 and CDR2 from the germline V gene are MNHEY and SVGEGT. The CDR3 covers 13 residues. Trimming took off 6 bases at V and 2 bases at J, with 10 bases between the two ends.

In this sample, this clonotype turned up a few times. The chain is built from TRBV7-2 and TRBJ2-3; D is unclear. The V end was cut by 5 bases, the J end by 0 bases, with 9 bases between. The V gene's germline CDR1 is SGHTA and CDR2 FQGNSA. This CDR3 contains 14 residues. The CDR3 coding sequence is TGTGCCAGCAGCCGCCCCCCTAGCACAGATACGCAGTATTTT. It codes for CASSRPPSTDTQYF.

This clonotype was counted a few times. This sequence joins TRBV10-3 and TRBJ2-7; the D gene is possibly TRBD1 (6 bases). Germline lookup yields CDR1 ENHRY and CDR2 SYGVKD. The V end was cut by 5 bases, the J end by 3 bases, with 14 bases between. CDR3 length equals 14 residues. Here the CDR3 reads CAISPTGTFYEQYF. The DNA of the CDR3 is TGTGCCATCAGTCCTACAGGGACGTTCTACGAGCAGTACTTC.

V usage is TRBV12-3 or TRBV12-4 and J usage is TRBJ1-1, with 8 bases matching TRBD1. The J segment lost 2 bases and the V segment lost 7 bases, leaving 6 bases of the junction unmatched. This CDR3 has 14 amino acids. The CDR3 spells CASTIGQGNTEAFF. CDR3 in DNA: TGTGCCAGCACCATCGGACAGGGCAACACTGAAGCTTTCTTT.

This clonotype was seen a handful of times. This chain connects TRBV3-1 to TRBJ2-3; D gene unclear. The CDR3 sequence is 16 residues long. Trimming removed 0 bases at V and 3 bases at J, with 13 bases between. CDR1 and CDR2 from the germline V gene are LGHDT and YNNKEL (reference sequence). The CDR3 DNA sequence: TGTGCCAGCAGCCAAGACCGGCTGACAACTACAGATACGCAGTATTTT. Its translation: CASSQDRLTTTDTQYF.

This clonotype was recorded a few times. This rearrangement joins TRBV10-3 to TRBJ2-1; 14 positions agree with TRBD2. V lost 6 bases and J lost 9; bases outside the gene matches: 7. This CDR3 is 15 amino acids long. Per germline, CDR1 ENHRY and CDR2 SYGVKD. CDR3 loop: CAIRDPGLAGVEQFF. The CDR3 nucleotides are TGTGCCATCAGGGATCCGGGACTAGCGGGAGTTGAGCAGTTCTTC.

This clonotype occurred many times. The chain links TRBV5-1 to TRBJ2-1; 9 nucleotides match TRBD2. Germline V gene data show CDR1 as SGHRS and CDR2 as YFSETQ. This CDR3 region has 15 residues. After removal of 6 bases from V and 8 bases from J, the junction contained 12 bases not matched to a gene. This CDR3 is CASNPGLAGIDEQFF. CDR3 coding DNA: TGCGCCAGCAACCCCGGGCTAGCGGGAATTGATGAGCAGTTCTTC.

This clonotype showed up many times. The V gene is TRBV7-8, the J gene TRBJ2-1; D might be TRBD1 or TRBD2, each matching 6 bases. Germline assignment: CDR1 SGHVS and CDR2 FQNEAQ. V was trimmed by 0 bases and J by 0 bases, leaving 12 bases between them. CDR3 size: 17 residues. The CDR3 DNA is TGTGCCAGCAGCTTAGCCCCTCCGGGGGCCTCCTACAATGAGCAGTTCTTC. The encoded protein is CASSLAPPGASYNEQFF.

The chain combines TRBV15 with TRBJ1-5, with 7 bases that match TRBD1. Unmatched junction bases numbered 6, after V lost 1 base and J lost 6 bases. The CDR3 extends over 15 amino acids. In germline, CDR1 is LNHNV, CDR2 YYDKDF (reference sequence). The CDR3 protein is CATSRGSGGVQPQHF. The CDR3 coding sequence is TGTGCCACCAGCAGAGGGTCAGGGGGGGTTCAGCCCCAGCATTTT.

CDR3 in DNA: TGTGCCAGCAATCCGGGACAGGGTTTGGACGAGCAGTACTTC. This codes for CASNPGQGLDEQYF. This sequence joins TRBV2 and TRBJ2-7; TRBD1 matches 9 bases. CDR3 length: 14 amino acids. The junction had 9 bases not matched to a gene; V was cut back by 7 bases and J by 5 bases. From germline, CDR1 is SNHLY and CDR2 FYNNEI.

This CDR3 is CASSRDSFSYEQYF. The DNA of the CDR3 is TGTGCCAGCAGTCGGGACAGTTTCTCCTACGAGCAGTACTTC. The chain has TRBV6-1 and TRBJ2-7, with TRBD1 identical over 7 bases. The ends lost 5 bases at V and 0 bases at J; junction bases unmatched: 4. Per the germline V gene, CDR1 is MNHNS and CDR2 is SASEGT. The length of the CDR3 is 14 residues.

The chain joins TRBV4-1 to TRBJ2-2, with 10 positions matching TRBD1. This CDR3 has 19 amino acids. J lost 4 bases, V lost 0 bases, and 11 bases had no gene match. The germline gives CDR1 MGHRA, CDR2 YSYEKL. This CDR3 reads CASSQEGTGAVGSTGELFF. In DNA, the CDR3 is TGCGCCAGCAGCCAAGAAGGGACAGGGGCGGTGGGTAGCACCGGGGAGCTGTTTTTT.